What follows are 26 T cell receptor beta chains derived from one specimen sequenced in a study of blood T cells in healthy people across ages. Next came a second PCR, run for roughly 7 to 12 cycles, which used a sample-barcoded 5' primer along with a J-beta primer mix. In TCRdb, the 5' RACE reads were re-called with MiXCR into one record per CDR3 protein. Seen here are around 850,000 distinct CDR3 sequences, about 34% observed once, and the top ten hold around 13%. Sequencing input: blood. These receptors came from a young man in good health.

Only a few counts were recorded for this clonotype. The chain joins TRBV20-1 to TRBJ2-7; weak D call: TRBD1 (6 bases). Germline CDR1 DFQATT, CDR2 SNEGSKA (reference sequence). CDR3 length equals 17 residues. Between the trimmed V and J ends, which lost 5 bases and 1 base, there was a span of 24 bases. The CDR3 bases are TGCAGTGCTGGAACTTTCGACAGGTTTACCCCTTCCTACGAGCAGTACTTC. Protein: CSAGTFDRFTPSYEQYF.

This chain uses TRBV27 with TRBJ1-6; 8 positions agree with TRBD1. The V and J ends lost 3 bases and 8 bases, in that order; junction bases with no gene match: 3. Germline CDR1 and CDR2: MNHEY and SMNVEV (reference sequence). The CDR3 consists of 14 residues. CDR3 coding DNA: TGTGCCAGCAGTTTGACAGGGGAGGATTCACCCCTCCACTTT. Translation: CASSLTGEDSPLHF.

The chain combines TRBV7-9 with TRBJ2-7; no reliable D call. The length of the CDR3 is 14 residues. The germline V gene encodes CDR1 SEHNR and CDR2 FQNEAQ (reference sequence). Trimming took 6 bases from V and 2 from J, leaving 14 bases between them. Here the CDR3 reads CASSTFGEAYEQYF. In DNA, the CDR3 is TGTGCCAGCAGTACTTTTGGCGAAGCCTACGAGCAGTACTTC.

The chain combines TRBV12-3 or TRBV12-4 with TRBJ1-1; maybe TRBD1 (5 bases). The CDR3 runs 15 residues. Trimming took 6 bases from V and 1 from J, leaving 15 bases between them. CDR3: CASSPTRDPNTEAFF. CDR3 DNA sequence: TGTGCCAGCAGCCCTACCAGGGACCCGAACACTGAAGCTTTCTTT.

The chain recombines TRBV7-2 with TRBJ2-2, with 7 bases identical to TRBD1. The V gene end was trimmed by 2 bases and the J gene end by 4 bases; junction bases not matched to a gene: 7. The CDR3 loop spans 16 amino acids. The germline CDR1 and CDR2 sequences are SGHTA and FQGNSA. CDR3 amino acids: CASSLLGGKVTGELFF. DNA of the CDR3: TGTGCCAGCAGCTTATTAGGGGGCAAGGTCACCGGGGAGCTGTTTTTT.

The V call is TRBV7-9, the J call TRBJ2-7; no clear D gene. The CDR3 length is 15 residues. Trimming removed 5 bases from V and 0 bases from J, with 14 bases in between. Per germline, CDR1 SEHNR and CDR2 FQNEAQ (reference sequence). This CDR3 reads CASSPPGQSSYEQYF. The CDR3 nucleotides read TGTGCCAGCAGCCCACCGGGCCAAAGCTCCTACGAGCAGTACTTC.

As to this clonotype: Just one base apart from a much larger clone, this may be a read error. The chain couples TRBV9 to TRBJ2-1, with TRBD1 matching over 7 bases. CDR1 is SGDLS, CDR2 YYNGEE, per germline. The CDR3 loop spans 15 amino acids. V lost 4 bases, J lost 3 bases, and 7 bases stayed unmatched. The CDR3 nucleotides are TGTGCCAGCAGCCCAGAGGGGGCCTTCTACAATGAGCAGTTCTTC. It codes for CASSPEGAFYNEQFF. Together with reference TRBV9 and TRBJ2-1, the CDR3 gives the full variable domain: DSGVTQTPKHLITATGQRVTLRCSPRSGDLSVYWYQQSLDQGLQFLIQYYNGEERAKGNILERFSAQQFPDLHSELNLSSLELGDSALYFCASSPEGAFYNEQFFGPGTRLTVL.

There are a few counts of this clonotype. The CDR3 DNA is TGTGCCACCAGTGATTTGCTACCGGGGACAGGGTTCTGTACAACCTACGAGCAGTACTTC. It encodes CATSDLLPGTGFCTTYEQYF. The chain employs TRBV24-1 and TRBJ2-7; 9 bases are a match to TRBD1. Losses at the gene ends were 0 bases for V and 2 bases for J; bases not matched to a gene: 16. The length of the CDR3 is 20 residues. CDR1 is KGHDR, CDR2 SFDVKD, per germline.

The chain employs TRBV29-1 and TRBJ2-5, with D possibly matching TRBD2 (7 bases). Trimming left V 7 bases short and J 11 bases short, with 26 bases between. Germline assignment: CDR1 SQVTM and CDR2 ANQGSEA. The CDR3 sequence is 14 residues long. The chain's CDR3 is CSGRREGQRNEQYF. In DNA form, the CDR3 reads TGCAGCGGCCGCAGGGAGGGACAAAGGAATGAGCAGTACTTC.

In its sample, this clonotype was seen a few times. The genes are TRBV5-1 and TRBJ1-1, with 11 bases fitting TRBD1. The CDR3 consists of 16 residues. Looked up from germline, CDR1 is SGHRS and CDR2 is YFSETQ. With 3 bases clipped from V and 0 bases from J, the junction kept 4 bases outside the gene matches. The CDR3 is CASSSRTGGVNTEAFF. CDR3 DNA: TGCGCCAGCAGCTCCAGGACAGGGGGCGTGAACACTGAAGCTTTCTTT.

The CDR3 DNA follows: TGCAGTGCTAGAGGTCCTGGTAGCTCCTACGAGCAGTACTTC. Its translation is CSARGPGSSYEQYF. V is TRBV20-1 and J is TRBJ2-7; D unclear. The CDR3 length is 14 residues. V lost 1 base and J 0 bases, leaving 10 bases between the germline ends. Germline assignment: CDR1 DFQATT and CDR2 SNEGSKA (reference sequence).

As regards this clonotype: The junction departs from germline at one end; a sequencing error may be responsible. The chain has TRBV6-6 and TRBJ2-3; possible D gene TRBD2, 5 bases. Germline V lookup: CDR1 MNHNY, CDR2 SVGAGI (reference sequence). The CDR3 is made up of 14 amino acids. In DNA form, the CDR3 reads TGTACCAGCAGTAGCGCAGGAGGCGCAGATACGCAGTATTTT. Amino acids: CTSSSAGGADTQYF.

This chain links TRBV6-5 with TRBJ1-1; D is perhaps TRBD1 (5 bases). This CDR3 contains 17 residues. Trimming took off 0 bases at V and 1 base at J, with 15 bases between the two ends. Germline V gives CDR1 MNHEY, CDR2 SVGAGI. The chain's CDR3 is CASSYSNPGGRNTEAFF. The CDR3 DNA reads TGTGCCAGCAGTTACTCGAACCCCGGGGGTCGGAACACTGAAGCTTTCTTT.

Points on this clonotype: One junction end does not reproduce the germline sequence, and a read error may be involved. The CDR3 here is CACSRTGGTEAFF. The CDR3 DNA is TGTGCCTGCAGTAGAACAGGGGGCACTGAAGCTTTCTTT. The chain has TRBV6-5 and TRBJ1-1; 8 positions match TRBD1. CDR3 length: 13 amino acids. Germline V CDR1 and CDR2: MNHEY, SVGAGI.

The rearrangement uses TRBV7-3 and TRBJ1-1, with a weak D call TRBD1 (6 bases). V lost 4 bases and J 5 bases, leaving 14 bases between the germline ends. The CDR3 has 14 amino acids. Germline V gene data show CDR1 as SGHTA and CDR2 as FQGTGA. The CDR3 loop is CASSSAGAETEAFF. CDR3 DNA sequence: TGTGCCAGCAGCTCCGCGGGGGCAGAAACTGAAGCTTTCTTT.

This clonotype showed up just once. The chain joins TRBV6-2 or TRBV6-3 to TRBJ2-3, with 8 bases identical to TRBD2. Germline CDR1 reads MNHEY; CDR2 reads SVGEGT. CDR3 size: 18 residues. V shed 2 bases, J shed 5 bases, and the junction held 15 bases outside the gene matches. The CDR3 spells CASSYGISSGGAEDTQYF. CDR3 nucleotide sequence: TGTGCCAGCAGTTACGGGATTTCGTCCGGGGGGGCCGAAGATACGCAGTATTTT.

The chain joins TRBV6-5 to TRBJ1-1, with TRBD1 as a possible D gene (5 bases). CDR1 is MNHEY and CDR2 is SVGAGI in the germline V gene. The CDR3 runs 14 residues. Trimming removed 6 bases at V and 4 bases at J, with 15 bases between. The chain's CDR3 is CASSPTDMGTEAFF. CDR3 nucleotides: TGTGCCAGCAGCCCAACGGACATGGGCACTGAAGCTTTCTTT.

This clonotype has a handful of counts. J is TRBJ2-1 and V is TRBV7-2; D gene uncertain. The CDR3 is 14 residues long. CDR1 and CDR2 from the germline V gene are SGHTA and FQGNSA. V gave up 2 bases and J gave up 9 bases, with 14 bases separating them. CDR3 bases: TGTGCCAGCAGCTTATCTTGGGCGACGACTGAGCAGTTCTTC. Translating gives CASSLSWATTEQFF. The full variable domain, with the rest looked up from reference TRBV7-2 and TRBJ2-1, is GAGVSQSPSNKVTEKGKDVELRCDPISGHTALYWYRQSLGQGLEFLIYFQGNSAPDKSGLPSDRFSAERTGGSVSTLTIQRTQQEDSAVYLCASSLSWATTEQFFGPGTRLTVL.

The chain employs TRBV6-6 and TRBJ1-6; D is uncertain. Germline V gene lookup returns CDR1 MNHNY and CDR2 SVGAGI (reference sequence). There are 14 residues in the CDR3. Trimming left V 6 bases short and J 6 bases short, with 12 bases between. The CDR3 protein is CASSTRGSNSPLHF. The DNA for the CDR3 is TGTGCCAGCAGCACACGGGGTAGTAATTCACCCCTCCACTTT.

CDR3 region: CSARDRTRAEAFF. CDR3 DNA: TGCAGTGCTAGAGATAGGACGCGGGCTGAAGCTTTCTTT. The gene calls are TRBV20-1 and TRBJ1-1; the D is unclear. Germline-derived CDR1 and CDR2 are DFQATT and SNEGSKA (reference sequence). This CDR3 is built from 13 residues. Trimming pared 0 bases from V and 6 bases from J, leaving 11 bases between.

The rearrangement links TRBV4-3 to TRBJ2-3; 9 bases are a match to TRBD1. The V and J ends lost 2 bases and 4 bases, in that order; junction bases with no gene match: 7. This CDR3 region has 16 residues. Germline loops: CDR1 LGHNA, CDR2 YSLEER. CDR3 nucleotides: TGCGCCAGCAGCCAATTCGGGACAGGGAAGTCAGATACGCAGTATTTT. Its protein is CASSQFGTGKSDTQYF.

This clonotype was observed a handful of times. V and J are TRBV29-1 and TRBJ2-3; D might be TRBD2 (5 bases). CDR1 SQVTM and CDR2 ANQGSEA come from the germline V gene. V was shortened by 4 bases and J by 6 bases, with 17 bases between the two germline ends. This CDR3 contains 14 residues. CDR3 nucleotide sequence: TGCAGCGTTGGTGAGGGCCCCCTGGGGGATACGCAGTATTTT. Its translation is CSVGEGPLGDTQYF.

This clonotype was detected a few times. The rearrangement uses TRBV6-6 and TRBJ1-5; 9 bases fit TRBD1. In germline, CDR1 is MNHNY, CDR2 SVGAGI (reference sequence). CDR3 length equals 16 residues. V lost 6 bases, J lost 4 bases, and 10 bases stayed unmatched. The CDR3 sequence: CASSSHGTGKNQPQHF. The CDR3 region has the DNA TGTGCCAGCAGCTCGCATGGGACAGGGAAAAATCAGCCCCAGCATTTT.

There are a few counts of this clonotype. This chain joins TRBV4-3 and TRBJ2-7, with D perhaps assigned TRBD1 or TRBD2 (5 bases each). Trimming pared 0 bases from V and 0 bases from J, leaving 12 bases between. CDR3 length equals 16 residues. CDR1 LGHNA and CDR2 YSLEER come from the germline V gene. In DNA form, the CDR3 reads TGCGCCAGCAGCCAAGATCGGGGCACGGACTCCTACGAGCAGTACTTC. This codes for CASSQDRGTDSYEQYF.

The V and J genes are TRBV30 and TRBJ1-2; D possibly corresponds to TRBD1 (6 bases). CDR1 and CDR2 from the germline V gene are GTSNPN and SVGIG (reference sequence). This CDR3 spans 14 amino acids. V lost 2 bases and J 8 bases, leaving 18 bases between the germline ends. This CDR3 reads CAWSPTNRESGYTF. In DNA form, the CDR3 reads TGTGCCTGGAGTCCCACCAACAGGGAGAGCGGCTACACCTTC.

CDR3 bases: TGTGCCAGCAGTCCCAACGGATCACCCCTCCACTTT. Amino acid sequence: CASSPNGSPLHF. This sequence joins TRBV6-6 and TRBJ1-6, with D unclear. This CDR3 is built from 12 residues. Germline CDR1 and CDR2: MNHNY and SVGAGI (reference sequence). Trimming shortened V by 5 bases and J by 10 bases, and 9 bases separated the two germline ends.